The entry below gives a single TCR beta chain sequence along with its context. As yet, its antigen is unknown. The CDR3 consists of 15 residues. Germline V gene data show CDR1 as KGHSY and CDR2 as FQNENV. The junction had 5 bases not matched to a gene; V was cut back by 4 bases and J by 2 bases. Terminally differentiated effector memory CD45RA+ cells were excluded from the naive CD8 cells, which were CD45RO-negative and positively selected for CCR7. Nashville, Tennessee was home to all donors, each a Caucasian adult. This sample stems from a study of shared clonotypes between healthy human individuals. Background on the study: Donor composition was a couple of women and three men, aged 18 to 49.

Notes on the study in general: Naive subsets generally had larger estimated richness than memory subsets.

At the deep level, the assay was run. This table comes from immunoSEQ multiplex PCR, and its TCRdb copy is limited to in-frame clones, with some not included. The sample comprises about 590,000 clones, 95% to 96% of which are singletons, and 0.095% to 0.12% rests with the top ten. The sequencing sample was made of naive CD8+ T cells sorted from blood. The source of this sequence is a woman under 40 in good health. The gene calls are TRBV16 and TRBJ1-5; 7 bases are a match to TRBD1. The CDR3 region is CASSPVTGGNQPQHF. In DNA form, the CDR3 reads TGTGCCAGCAGCCCAGTCACAGGGGGCAATCAGCCCCAGCATTTT.